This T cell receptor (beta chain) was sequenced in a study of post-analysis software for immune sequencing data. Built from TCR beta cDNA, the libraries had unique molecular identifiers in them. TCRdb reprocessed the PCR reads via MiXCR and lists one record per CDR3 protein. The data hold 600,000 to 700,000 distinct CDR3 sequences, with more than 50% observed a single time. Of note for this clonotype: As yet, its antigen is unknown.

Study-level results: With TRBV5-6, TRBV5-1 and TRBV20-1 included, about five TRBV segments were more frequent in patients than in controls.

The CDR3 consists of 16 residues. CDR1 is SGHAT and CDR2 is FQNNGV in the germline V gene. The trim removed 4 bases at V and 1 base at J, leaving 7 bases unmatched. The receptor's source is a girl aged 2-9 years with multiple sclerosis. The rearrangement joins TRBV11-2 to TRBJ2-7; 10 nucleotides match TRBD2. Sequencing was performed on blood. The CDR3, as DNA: TGTGCCAGCAGCTCGGCTAGCGGGAGAATGTCCTACGAGCAGTACTTC. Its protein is CASSSASGRMSYEQYF.